This TCR beta chain was retrieved from a study of CXCR3-negative and CXCR3-positive naive CD8 T cells. Broader study findings: CXCR3-positive naive cells had TRB CDR3s that were more hydrophobic than CXCR3-negative naive cells had.

Comment on this clonotype: Its antigen is unknown.

The CDR3 loop spans 13 amino acids. Per the germline V gene, CDR1 is DFQATT and CDR2 is SNEGSKA (reference sequence). The TRB cDNA libraries were prepared by 5' RACE with UMI labels. One entry per CDR3 protein, without DNA, is what TCRdb gives after re-calling the 5' RACE reads. The sample has 120,000 to 150,000 distinct CDR3 sequences, and its top ten clones hold about 0.3%. The receptor comes from a human donor in good health. Some clones in this sample may be carry-over from other donors' samples. The sequencing input was naive CXCR3+ CD8+ T cells from blood. Subset meaning: CD45RO-CCR7+CD27+CD95- naive CD8+ T cells expressing CXCR3 (TNR3+). V gene TRBV20-1 combines with J gene TRBJ2-1. The CDR3 sequence: CSARDGLSDEQFF.